This T cell receptor (beta chain) was identified during a study of T cell responses to AZD1222 COVID-19 vaccine. Repertoires were generated with immunoSEQ multiplex PCR, while TCRdb's copy carries only in-frame clones and drops some. The sample contains roughly 110,000 clones, roughly 88% of which appear only once. V lost 2 bases and J lost 0, with 11 bases in between. Germline V gene data show CDR1 as SGHTA and CDR2 as FQGTGA. The CDR3 spans 15 residues. On this clone: The target antigen is unknown.

General study findings and limits: At study baseline, merely six AZD1222 recipients were seropositive.

V gene TRBV7-3 combines with J gene TRBJ2-7; maybe TRBD1 (5 bases). The receptor comes from an adult who received the AZD1222 COVID-19 vaccine. The source material was peripheral blood, sampled 28 days after the second AZD1222 dose. The CDR3 protein is CASSLGAYGSYEQYF. CDR3 coding DNA: TGTGCCAGCAGCTTAGGGGCCTATGGCTCCTACGAGCAGTACTTC.